This entry lists 7 T cell receptor beta chains sequenced from one sample in a study of control samples from healthy donors and cancer patients. The data were produced by immunoSEQ multiplex PCR, yet TCRdb's version contains in-frame clones alone and is incomplete. The sample includes tens of thousands of clones, more than 80% of them seen just once. Specimen: blood. The receptors stem from a middle-aged man in good health.

The chain is built from TRBV6-5 and TRBJ2-2; TRBD2 aligns across 7 bases. Germline V lookup: CDR1 MNHEY, CDR2 SVGAGI. The CDR3 has 16 residues. V shed 0 bases, J shed 3 bases, and the junction held 4 bases outside the gene matches. CDR3 in DNA: TGTGCCAGCAGTTACTCGCCTAGCGGAGACACCGGGGAGCTGTTTTTT. Its translation is CASSYSPSGDTGELFF.

This sequence joins TRBV24-1 and TRBJ2-1, with D possibly TRBD1 on 5 matching bases. V dropped 6 bases and J dropped 0 bases, with 17 bases sitting between them. CDR3 length equals 17 residues. Germline CDR1 KGHDR, CDR2 SFDVKD. The CDR3 loop reads CATSPVQGRSSYNEQFF. CDR3 nucleotides: TGTGCCACCAGTCCAGTGCAGGGCCGGAGCTCCTACAATGAGCAGTTCTTC.

The V call is TRBV7-2, the J call TRBJ2-1; D perhaps matches TRBD2 (6 bases). With 5 bases removed from V and 6 bases from J, the gap between germline ends came to 20 bases. The CDR3 has 16 amino acids. CDR1 and CDR2 from the germline V gene are SGHTA and FQGNSA. The CDR3 nucleotides read TGTGCCAGCAGCCCGGGTCGTCGGGGGATGGTCAATGAGCAGTTCTTC. It translates to CASSPGRRGMVNEQFF.

The chain combines TRBV30 with TRBJ2-5; possibly TRBD1 or TRBD2 for D (5 bases each). With 0 bases removed from V and 2 bases from J, the gap between germline ends came to 13 bases. CDR1 and CDR2 (germline): GTSNPN, SVGIG (reference sequence). This CDR3 has 15 amino acids. CDR3 sequence reads: CAWSVLGTGQETQYF. CDR3 DNA sequence: TGTGCCTGGAGTGTATTAGGGACGGGTCAAGAGACCCAGTACTTC.

This chain uses TRBV7-2 with TRBJ1-1, with a tentative D call TRBD1 (6 bases). The CDR3 runs 13 residues. Germline lookup yields CDR1 SGHTA and CDR2 FQGNSA. The V end was cut by 5 bases, the J end by 8 bases, with 15 bases between. The CDR3 DNA reads TGTGCCAGCAGCCCCCGGGACACCCAGGAAGCTTTCTTT. Protein: CASSPRDTQEAFF.

This clone appeared once. This chain uses TRBV12-3 or TRBV12-4 with TRBJ2-1; D is unclear. CDR3 length: 11 amino acids. V lost 5 bases, J lost 5 bases, and 4 bases lay in between. The CDR3 nucleotides are TGTGCCAGCAGTACCGACAATGAGCAGTTCTTC. Residues: CASSTDNEQFF.

This chain uses TRBV4-2 with TRBJ2-3, with D tentatively TRBD1 (6 bases). There are 14 residues in the CDR3. Looked up from germline, CDR1 is LGHNA and CDR2 is YNFKEQ. V was trimmed by 6 bases and J by 2 bases, leaving 12 bases between them. The CDR3 nucleotides read TGTGCCAGCAGGGGGGCGTATTCCACAGATACGCAGTATTTT. Encoded protein: CASRGAYSTDTQYF.